A selection of T cell receptor beta chains follows, all from one sample in a study of cytomegalovirus exposure and HLA in healthy donors. TCRdb keeps only in-frame clones here, not all; method: immunoSEQ multiplex PCR. This sample has 130,000 to 150,000 clones; 80% occur once, and the top ten carry 4.5%. Sequenced input: PBMCs. The origin of the receptors is a man in his forties in good health and CMV-seronegative. The CDR3 runs from the conserved cysteine through the conserved F or W. The D gene is left open where the match is weak. Expanded clones are given a class, and other clones once, few, many or no size at all.

v_call	d_call	clone_size	j_call	cdr3_aa	cdr3_nt
TRBV6-5	-	once	TRBJ1-2	CASSPTRGWNGYTF	TGTGCCAGCAGTCCCACCAGGGGATGGAATGGCTACACCTTC
TRBV19	TRBD1	-	TRBJ1-4	CASSIRFADRINEKLFF	TGTGCCAGTAGTATAAGGTTTGCGGACAGGATTAATGAAAAACTGTTTTTT
TRBV28	-	few	TRBJ1-2	CASSSGGHYGYTF	TGTGCCAGCTCTTCGGGGGGACACTATGGCTACACCTTC
TRBV5-4	-	-	TRBJ2-7	CASSHKTGWDEQYF	TGTGCCAGCAGCCATAAGACAGGATGGGACGAGCAGTACTTC
TRBV7-9	TRBD1	-	TRBJ2-7	CASSTVTGYNEQYF	TGTGCCAGCAGCACCGTGACAGGGTACAACGAGCAGTACTTC
TRBV2	-	-	TRBJ1-4	CASSGGATNEKLFF	TGTGCCAGCAGTGGAGGTGCAACTAATGAAAAACTGTTTTTT
TRBV5-4	TRBD1	-	TRBJ1-1	CASSFGQVNTEAFF	TGTGCCAGCAGCTTTGGACAGGTGAACACTGAAGCTTTCTTT
TRBV14	-	-	TRBJ2-7	CASSNPGVPYEQYF	TGTGCCAGCAGTAACCCGGGAGTTCCCTACGAGCAGTACTTC
TRBV19	-	-	TRBJ2-1	CASSTGSYNEQFF	TGTGCCAGTAGTACGGGGTCCTACAATGAGCAGTTCTTC
TRBV19	-	-	TRBJ1-1	CASSIDRVTNTEAFF	TGTGCCAGTAGTATAGACAGGGTGACTAACACTGAAGCTTTCTTT
TRBV6-1	TRBD1	-	TRBJ2-5	CASSKAGTGKETQYF	TGTGCCAGCAGTAAGGCCGGGACAGGGAAAGAGACCCAGTACTTC
TRBV18	TRBD1	few	TRBJ1-1	CASSPTVAGGKGGEAFF	TGTGCCAGCTCACCAACCGTAGCAGGGGGGAAAGGTGGTGAAGCTTTCTTT
TRBV6-1	TRBD1	-	TRBJ2-7	CASSEWGGQGDEQYF	TGTGCCAGCAGTGAATGGGGGGGACAGGGAGACGAGCAGTACTTC
TRBV28	TRBD1	few	TRBJ1-4	CASSRDRAGEKLFF	TGTGCCAGCAGTCGGGACAGGGCCGGGGAAAAACTGTTTTTT
TRBV5-1	-	-	TRBJ1-2	CASSLRGQLTTGYTF	TGCGCCAGCAGCTTGAGAGGACAGTTAACTACTGGCTACACCTTC
TRBV4-1	TRBD1	few	TRBJ1-1	CASSTTGTANTEAFF	TGCGCCAGCAGTACGACCGGGACAGCGAACACTGAAGCTTTCTTT
TRBV6-5	TRBD1	-	TRBJ1-1	CASNRDRVNTEAFF	TGTGCCAGCAACAGGGACAGAGTGAACACTGAAGCTTTCTTT
TRBV27	-	few	TRBJ1-3	CASSLLPTGKPRVSGNTIYF	TGTGCCAGCAGTCTCCTCCCGACAGGAAAGCCGAGGGTATCTGGAAACACCATATATTTT
TRBV5-1	TRBD1	-	TRBJ1-5	CASSPGTAYNQPQHF	TGCGCCAGCAGCCCGGGGACAGCCTATAATCAGCCCCAGCATTTT
TRBV10-1	-	-	TRBJ2-6	CASSAGLLSGANVLTF	TGCGCCAGCAGCGCGGGACTCCTCTCTGGGGCCAACGTCCTGACTTTC
TRBV5-4	TRBD1	-	TRBJ1-3	CASSWTGASGNTIYF	TGTGCCAGCAGTTGGACAGGGGCCTCTGGAAACACCATATATTTT
TRBV18	-	-	TRBJ2-7	CASSPPPVSYEQYF	TGTGCCAGCTCACCACCCCCAGTCTCCTACGAGCAGTACTTC
TRBV28	TRBD1	-	TRBJ1-2	CASSPRTGSNYGYTF	TGTGCCAGCAGTCCTCGGACAGGGAGTAACTATGGCTACACCTTC
TRBV9	TRBD1	-	TRBJ2-2	CASSATGVTGELFF	TGTGCCAGCAGCGCGACAGGGGTGACCGGGGAGCTGTTTTTT
TRBV7-9	TRBD2	-	TRBJ2-2	CASQGGLGTGELFF	TGTGCCAGCCAGGGAGGGCTCGGGACCGGGGAGCTGTTTTTT
TRBV5-1	TRBD1	-	TRBJ1-2	CASSLNRGNGYTF	TGCGCCAGCAGCTTGAACAGGGGTAACGGCTACACCTTC
TRBV6-6	TRBD1	-	TRBJ2-7	CASSYRETGGYYEQYF	TGTGCCAGCAGTTACCGAGAGACAGGGGGATACTACGAGCAGTACTTC
TRBV2	-	-	TRBJ1-3	CASSERFGQGQNTIYF	TGTGCCAGCAGTGAAAGATTCGGGCAGGGTCAAAACACCATATATTTT
TRBV6-5	-	-	TRBJ1-2	CASSYQGYGYTF	TGTGCCAGCAGTTACCAGGGCTATGGCTACACCTTC
TRBV7-2	TRBD1	-	TRBJ1-2	CASSLDLDRDYGYTF	TGTGCCAGCAGCTTGGACCTAGACAGGGACTATGGCTACACCTTC
TRBV6-6	TRBD1	-	TRBJ2-7	CASSEDRGKYF	TGTGCCAGCAGTGAGGACAGGGGCAAGTACTTC
TRBV7-6	-	many	TRBJ1-4	CASSLWSGPTNEKLFF	TGTGCCAGCAGCTTATGGTCAGGTCCAACTAATGAAAAACTGTTTTTT
TRBV19	-	few	TRBJ1-4	CASSPNNEKLFF	TGTGCCAGTAGTCCCAATAATGAAAAACTGTTTTTT
TRBV14	-	once	TRBJ2-7	CASRPQGMAQYF	TGTGCCAGCAGACCACAGGGAATGGCGCAGTACTTC
TRBV7-6	TRBD1	-	TRBJ1-3	CASSLQGTGNTIYF	TGTGCCAGCAGCCTACAGGGGACTGGAAACACCATATATTTT
TRBV5-1	TRBD1	-	TRBJ2-7	CASSQTGTGDSEQYF	TGCGCCAGCAGCCAGACCGGGACAGGGGATTCCGAGCAGTACTTC
TRBV5-4	TRBD1	-	TRBJ2-2	CASRAGDRGRQTGELFF	TGTGCCAGCAGGGCCGGTGACAGGGGGCGTCAAACCGGGGAGCTGTTTTTT
TRBV9	TRBD1	-	TRBJ1-2	CASGSTGADGYTF	TGTGCCAGCGGATCGACAGGGGCGGATGGCTACACCTTC
TRBV5-4	-	-	TRBJ1-4	CASSFETYGQGEKLFF	TGTGCCAGCAGCTTCGAGACCTATGGGCAGGGTGAAAAACTGTTTTTT
TRBV5-6	-	-	TRBJ2-1	CASSFSGANEQFF	TGTGCCAGCAGCTTCTCAGGGGCCAATGAGCAGTTCTTC
TRBV7-2	-	-	TRBJ1-2	CASSAGQYYGYTF	TGTGCCAGCAGCGCAGGACAGTACTATGGCTACACCTTC
TRBV11-2	-	-	TRBJ2-2	CASSLDRSVGELFF	TGTGCCAGCAGCTTAGATCGAAGCGTCGGGGAGCTGTTTTTT
TRBV6-5	-	-	TRBJ2-5	CASSETSGTQYF	TGTGCCAGCAGTGAAACTTCTGGGACCCAGTACTTC
TRBV7-8	-	-	TRBJ2-5	CASSPTAGETQYF	TGTGCCAGCAGCCCGACGGCGGGGGAGACCCAGTACTTC
TRBV27	TRBD2	-	TRBJ2-1	CASSPGTSGGFPYNEQFF	TGTGCCAGCAGTCCCGGGACTAGCGGGGGGTTCCCCTACAATGAGCAGTTCTTC